The 10 T cell receptor beta chains below were found in one sample sequenced in a study of response to subunit inactivated influenza vaccine. TCRdb itself ran the RT-PCR reads through MiXCR, one entry per CDR3 protein. Among 550,000 to 650,000 distinct CDR3 sequences listed, 10% to 15% were seen once. Sequenced material: PBMCs from blood, taken on the day of vaccination. All receptors come from a man in his fifties who received an inactivated influenza vaccine.

This clonotype has a handful of counts. This chain joins TRBV4-2 and TRBJ2-2, with a tentative D call TRBD2 (6 bases). The CDR3 loop spans 15 amino acids. The germline V gene has CDR1 LGHNA and CDR2 YNFKEQ. V lost 2 bases, J lost 5 bases, and 12 bases lay in between. This CDR3 is CASSQWREVTGELFF. The CDR3 DNA follows: TGTGCCAGCAGCCAATGGAGGGAGGTGACCGGGGAGCTGTTTTTT.

This clonotype showed up just a few times. The chain joins TRBV28 to TRBJ2-3; possibly TRBD2 for D (5 bases). Germline V gene sequence: CDR1 MDHEN, CDR2 SYDVKM. The CDR3 contains 16 residues. The germline V and J ends were trimmed by 1 base and 4 bases, with 15 bases remaining between them. CDR3 in amino acids: CASSLSTASEADTQYF. CDR3 nucleotides: TGTGCCAGCAGTTTATCTACCGCCTCGGAGGCAGATACGCAGTATTTT.

This chain joins TRBV5-1 and TRBJ2-7; D unclear. This CDR3 contains 14 residues. The V gene lost 4 bases and the J gene lost 4 bases, with 15 bases spanning the gap. Germline loops: CDR1 SGHRS, CDR2 YFSETQ. CDR3 sequence: CASSLRTVDYEQYF. The CDR3 DNA is TGCGCCAGCAGCCTCCGGACGGTGGATTACGAGCAGTACTTC.

The chain recombines TRBV5-1 with TRBJ1-1; tentatively, D is TRBD1 (5 bases). CDR3 length equals 16 residues. V was clipped by 0 bases and J by 1 base, with 13 bases between them. The V gene's germline CDR1 is SGHRS and CDR2 YFSETQ. CDR3 region: CASSLGPKTANTEAFF. The CDR3, as DNA: TGCGCCAGCAGCTTGGGGCCGAAGACAGCGAACACTGAAGCTTTCTTT. Combining the CDR3 with reference TRBV5-1 and TRBJ1-1 gives the whole variable domain KAGVTQTPRYLIKTRGQQVTLSCSPISGHRSVSWYQQTPGQGLQFLFEYFSETQRNKGNFPGRFSGRQFSNSRSEMNVSTLELGDSALYLCASSLGPKTANTEAFFGQGTRLTVV.

This clonotype was seen a few times. This chain links TRBV18 with TRBJ2-7, with TRBD1 matching 8 bases. CDR3 size: 15 residues. CDR1 and CDR2 from the germline V gene are KGHSH and LQKENI. V lost 6 bases to trimming and J lost 3 bases; unmatched junction nucleotides: 10. The CDR3 is CASSPGTGVNYEQYF. Written as DNA, the CDR3 is TGTGCCAGCTCCCCCGGGACAGGTGTAAACTACGAGCAGTACTTC.

The chain combines TRBV6-1 with TRBJ1-5; 8 positions match TRBD1. V lost 10 bases and J lost 7; bases outside the gene matches: 12. Germline loops: CDR1 MNHNS, CDR2 SASEGT. This CDR3 is built from 14 residues. DNA of the CDR3: TGTGCCACCGTGGCGCCAGGGGGCGGACAGCCCCAGCATTTT. It encodes CATVAPGGGQPQHF.

This clonotype was detected many times. The chain couples TRBV11-2 to TRBJ1-2; 7 nucleotides match TRBD1. This CDR3 has 16 residues. The V segment lost 4 bases and the J segment 0 bases; nucleotides outside the gene matches: 8. Germline lookup yields CDR1 SGHAT and CDR2 FQNNGV. The CDR3 region is CASSSLRDRPNYGYTF. Written as DNA, the CDR3 is TGTGCCAGCAGCTCCCTCCGGGACAGACCTAACTATGGCTACACCTTC.

The chain recombines TRBV7-2 with TRBJ1-1; 9 bases line up with TRBD1. Per the germline V gene, CDR1 is SGHTA and CDR2 is FQGNSA. CDR3 length: 15 amino acids. V trimming: 1 base; J trimming: 3 bases; junction bases outside the gene matches: 3. The CDR3 loop reads CASSLVWTGDTEAFF. The DNA for the CDR3 is TGTGCCAGCAGCTTAGTATGGACAGGGGACACTGAAGCTTTCTTT.

In its sample, this clonotype was seen many times. The chain has TRBV5-1 and TRBJ2-3; 11 nucleotides match TRBD1. CDR1 and CDR2 (germline): SGHRS, YFSETQ. J lost 2 bases, V lost 5 bases, and 4 bases had no gene match. The CDR3 totals 15 residues. The CDR3 DNA sequence: TGCGCCAGCAGTGGACAGGGGGCCACCACAGATACGCAGTATTTT. This sequence encodes CASSGQGATTDTQYF.

The chain joins TRBV29-1 to TRBJ1-1; TRBD1 is a possible D gene (5 bases). V was pared by 1 base and J by 4 bases, with 10 bases between. Germline V CDR1 and CDR2: SQVTM, ANQGSEA. The CDR3 extends over 13 amino acids. The CDR3 DNA reads as TGCAGCGTTGAAGGTCGCAGGGCCACTGAAGCTTTCTTT. Translated: CSVEGRRATEAFF.